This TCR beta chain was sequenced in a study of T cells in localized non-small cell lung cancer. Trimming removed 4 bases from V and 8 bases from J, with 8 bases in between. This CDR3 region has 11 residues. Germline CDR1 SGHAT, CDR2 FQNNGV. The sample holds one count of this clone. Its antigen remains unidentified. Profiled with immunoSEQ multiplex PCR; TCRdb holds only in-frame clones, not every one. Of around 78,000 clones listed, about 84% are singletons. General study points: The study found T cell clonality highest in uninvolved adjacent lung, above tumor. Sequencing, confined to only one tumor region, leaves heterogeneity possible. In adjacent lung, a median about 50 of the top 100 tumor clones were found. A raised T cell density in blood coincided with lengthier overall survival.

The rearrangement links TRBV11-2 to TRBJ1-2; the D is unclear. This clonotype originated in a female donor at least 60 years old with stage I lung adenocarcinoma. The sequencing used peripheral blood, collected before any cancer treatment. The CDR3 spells CASSSRGGYTF. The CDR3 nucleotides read TGTGCCAGCAGCTCCCGCGGCGGCTACACCTTC. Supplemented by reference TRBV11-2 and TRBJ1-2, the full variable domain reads EAGVAQSPRYKIIEKRQSVAFWCNPISGHATLYWYQQILGQGPKLLIQFQNNGVVDDSQLPKDRFSAERLKGVDSTLKIQPAKLEDSAVYLCASSSRGGYTFGSGTRLTVV.